The table lists the clone carrying this TCR beta chain with a few counts. TCRdb fed the 5' RACE reads into MiXCR, producing one record per CDR3 protein. The profile shows around 120,000 distinct CDR3 sequences, roughly 13% of them singletons. The data derive from a study of CD8 T cells in ankylosing spondylitis. The CDR3 runs 14 residues. The chain employs TRBV12-2 and TRBJ1-2; the tabulated D call, TRBD1, remains unverified against the DNA. TRBV12-2 is a pseudogene. This clonotype was sampled from a female donor with ankylosing spondylitis or in good health (not recorded which). The sequenced sample was blood, either unsorted or a sorted T cell fraction (not recorded which). CDR3 nucleotide sequence: TGTGCAAGTCGCGTTCAGGGGGCGATAGGAGGCTACACCTTC. Its protein product is CASRVQGAIGGYTF.